The clone carrying this T cell receptor beta chain appeared a single time. Its antigen remains unknown. The CDR3 consists of 17 residues. Looked up from germline, CDR1 is SGHRS and CDR2 is YFSETQ. V shed 0 bases and J shed 1 base, with 14 bases lying between them. Some clones are missing from TCRdb's copy, which holds only in-frame ones; the method was immunoSEQ multiplex PCR. The sample yields some 2.4 million clones, 93% seen once. The data were obtained in a study of shared clonotypes between healthy human individuals. The study, taken as a whole, reports: Clonotype sharing across donors was expected to vary with sequencing depth. What limited the represented genetic and exposure-history diversity was the small number of donors. The study found approximately 5% of naive CD4 clonotypes shared across several donors.

Subsets obtained from CD4+ cells comprised CD45RA+ naive and CD45RA-negative memory cells. The clonotype was recovered from a man aged 18 to 35 in good health. Some clones in this sample may be carry-over from other donors' samples. This chain connects TRBV5-1 to TRBJ1-3, with D uncertain. Sequenced sample: naive CD4+ T cells from PBMCs. Subset defined: CD45RA+ positively selected. CDR3 region: CASSLDGGPPSGNTIYF. DNA for the CDR3: TGCGCCAGCAGCTTGGATGGAGGGCCCCCTTCTGGAAACACCATATATTTT.